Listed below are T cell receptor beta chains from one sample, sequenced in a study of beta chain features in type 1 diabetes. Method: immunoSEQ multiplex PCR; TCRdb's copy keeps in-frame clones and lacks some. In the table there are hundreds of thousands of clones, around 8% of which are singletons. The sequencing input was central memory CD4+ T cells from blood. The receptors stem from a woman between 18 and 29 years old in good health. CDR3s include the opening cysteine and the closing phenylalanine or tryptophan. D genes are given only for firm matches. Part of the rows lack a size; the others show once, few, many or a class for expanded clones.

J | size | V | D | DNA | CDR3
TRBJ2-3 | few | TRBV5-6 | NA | TGTGCCAGCGTGACAAAAAGCACAGATACGCAGTATTTT | CASVTKSTDTQYF
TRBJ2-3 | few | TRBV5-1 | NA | TGCGCCAGCAGGGGCCAAACATTCACAGATACGCAGTATTTT | CASRGQTFTDTQYF
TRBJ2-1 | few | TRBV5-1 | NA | TGCGCCAGCCGACATGAAACAGGTAACCTTAATGAGCAGTTCTTC | CASRHETGNLNEQFF
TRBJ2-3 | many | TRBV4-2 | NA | TGTGCCAGCAGCCAAGATATGGGATCGCAGTATTTT | CASSQDMGSQYF
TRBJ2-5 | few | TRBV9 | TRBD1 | TGTGCCAGCAGCGCGACAGGGCAAGAGACCCAGTACTTC | CASSATGQETQYF
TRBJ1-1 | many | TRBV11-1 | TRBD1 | TGTGCCAGCAGCTTTGGACAGGGGCTCACTGAAGCTTTCTTT | CASSFGQGLTEAFF
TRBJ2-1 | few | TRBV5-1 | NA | TGCGCCAGCAGCCCTACAGGGATCAATAATGAGCAGTTCTTC | CASSPTGINNEQFF
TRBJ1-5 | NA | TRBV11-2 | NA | TGTGCCAGCAGCCCCGGACATATCAATAGCAATCAGCCCCAGCATTTT | CASSPGHINSNQPQHF
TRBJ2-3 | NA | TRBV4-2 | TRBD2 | TGTGCCAGCAGCCAAGGGGCGGGAGTAGATACGCAGTATTTT | CASSQGAGVDTQYF
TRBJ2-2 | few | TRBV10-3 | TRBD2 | TGTGCCATGGGGAAAAATAGCGGGACCGGGGAGCTGTTTTTT | CAMGKNSGTGELFF
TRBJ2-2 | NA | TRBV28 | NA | TGTGCCAGCAGTCGGGCTACAGGGTACACCGGGGAGCTGTTTTTT | CASSRATGYTGELFF
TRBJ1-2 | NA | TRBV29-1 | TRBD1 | TGCAGCGTTGATGAGGACAGGAGCATAAACTATGGCTACACCTTC | CSVDEDRSINYGYTF
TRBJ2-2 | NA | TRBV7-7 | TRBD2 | TGTGCTAGCAGCCACGGGTGGATAGCGGGAGCCGCCGGGGAGCTGTTTTTT | CASSHGWIAGAAGELFF
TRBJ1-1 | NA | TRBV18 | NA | TGTGCCAGCACTTTAAGAGGGAACACTGAAGCTTTCTTT | CASTLRGNTEAFF
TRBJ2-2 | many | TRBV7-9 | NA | TGTGCCAGCAGCTCACAGGACGTCGCGAACACCGGGGAGCTGTTTTTT | CASSSQDVANTGELFF
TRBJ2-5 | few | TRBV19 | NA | TGTGCCAGTTCCCGGACCAACCAAGAGACCCAGTACTTC | CASSRTNQETQYF
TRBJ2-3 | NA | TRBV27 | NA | TGTGCCAGCAGTTTTAGGGCTAGCAGAGATACGCAGTATTTT | CASSFRASRDTQYF
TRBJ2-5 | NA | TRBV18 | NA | TGTGCCAGCTCACCAGGTCTGGGAACAGAGACCCAGTACTTC | CASSPGLGTETQYF
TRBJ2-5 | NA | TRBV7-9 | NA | TGTGCCAGCAGCTTACACGGGCAAGAGACCCAGTACTTC | CASSLHGQETQYF
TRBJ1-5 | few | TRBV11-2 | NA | TGTGCCAGCAGCTTAGGCGAGTCGCTGCCCCAGCATTTT | CASSLGESLPQHF
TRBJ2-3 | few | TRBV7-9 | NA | TGTGCCAGCAGCTCCCCCCCAGGTCACCGCACAGATACGCAGTATTTT | CASSSPPGHRTDTQYF
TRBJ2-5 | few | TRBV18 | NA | TGTGCCAGCTCACCGAGAAATGACAAAGAGACCCAGTACTTC | CASSPRNDKETQYF
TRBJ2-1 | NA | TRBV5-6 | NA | TGTGCCAGCAGCTTGGGATGGACAGCCAGGGAGCAGTTCTTC | CASSLGWTAREQFF
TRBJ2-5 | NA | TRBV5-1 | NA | TGCGCCAGCAGCCGGGGACATTCTCAAGAGACCCAGTACTTC | CASSRGHSQETQYF
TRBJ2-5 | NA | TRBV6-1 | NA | TGTGCCAGCAGTGCACATTCCGGTCGGCAAGAGACCCAGTACTTC | CASSAHSGRQETQYF